This T cell receptor beta chain was profiled in a study of early T cells in non-severe SARS-CoV-2 infection. About the research overall: RNA in bulk from unsorted whole blood was sequenced, and chains were unpaired.

Unique molecular identifiers were affixed to single, distinct cDNA molecules. TCRdb reanalysed the 5' RACE reads using MiXCR and keeps one entry per CDR3 protein. The sample records around 70,000 distinct CDR3 sequences, roughly 16% being singletons. The table lists this clonotype with many counts. The V end lost 0 bases, the J end lost 0 bases, and 6 bases lay between the germline ends. Germline values: CDR1 SGHAT, CDR2 FQNNGV. This CDR3 contains 14 residues. The material sequenced was whole blood. J is TRBJ2-7 and V is TRBV11-2; D possibly corresponds to TRBD2 (6 bases). The sequence derives from an adult who was a healthcare worker with PCR-confirmed SARS-CoV-2 infection or an uninfected control (not recorded which). DNA for the CDR3: TGTGCCAGCAGCTTAGAGCGGGGCTCCTACGAGCAGTACTTC. Protein: CASSLERGSYEQYF.